This T cell receptor (beta chain) was retrieved from a study of naive and memory T cell subsets. The CDR3 loop spans 15 amino acids. The germline CDR1 and CDR2 sequences are DFQATT and SNEGSKA (reference sequence). With 1 base clipped from V and 7 bases from J, the junction kept 9 bases outside the gene matches. Study conclusions and caveats: TCR transcript changes with activation or differentiation may affect this RNA method.

The SP2 primer and nested alpha and beta constant region primers amplified ligated cDNA in four rounds. For blood and skin samples, reverse transcription used TCR alpha and beta constant primers. TCRdb fed the 5' RACE reads into MiXCR, producing one record per CDR3 protein. The sample carries roughly 30,000 distinct CDR3 sequences, over 15% recorded once. This clonotype was found many times. Its antigen is unidentified. A UMI-containing oligonucleotide was joined by 3' ligation to the TCR cDNA template. Input was about 1 to 1000 ng of DNase-treated total RNA without cell sorting. This receptor was taken from a female donor in good health. This sequence joins TRBV20-1 and TRBJ1-5; 8 bases match TRBD1. CDR3: CSARGQDRVLQPQHF. CDR3 coding DNA: TGCAGTGCTAGAGGCCAGGACAGGGTGTTACAGCCCCAGCATTTT.